These 28 T cell receptor beta chains share one sample of origin, sequenced in a study of PD-1 blockade in mismatch repair-deficient tumors. The table came from immunoSEQ multiplex PCR; TCRdb's copy has only in-frame clones and leaves some out. This table has about 120,000 clones, 85% to 90% appearing once. This specimen was peripheral blood, taken 72 weeks after starting pembrolizumab. Every receptor here comes from an adult with mismatch repair-deficient cancer.

J is TRBJ2-1 and V is TRBV5-1, with 9 bases that match TRBD2. The CDR3 runs 15 residues. Per germline, CDR1 SGHRS and CDR2 YFSETQ. The ends lost 5 bases at V and 6 bases at J; junction bases unmatched: 9. DNA for the CDR3: TGCGCCAGCAGACCTCCGGGACTAGCAGGCAATGAGCAGTTCTTC. Translating gives CASRPPGLAGNEQFF.

The V gene is TRBV28, the J gene TRBJ2-1, with 8 bases matching TRBD2. V gave up 2 bases and J gave up 10 bases; unmatched junction bases: 10. Germline V gene lookup returns CDR1 MDHEN and CDR2 SYDVKM. The CDR3 length is 15 residues. The CDR3 spells CASSLRSGRGLEQFF. The CDR3 DNA is TGTGCCAGCAGTTTACGGAGCGGGAGAGGTTTGGAGCAGTTCTTC.

The genes are TRBV5-1 and TRBJ2-1, with 12 bases that match TRBD2. CDR1 is SGHRS and CDR2 is YFSETQ in the germline V gene. Germline trimming cut 2 bases from V and 8 bases from J; bases unmatched to any gene: 8. The CDR3 totals 16 residues. CDR3 nucleotide sequence: TGCGCCAGCAGCTTACCTAGCGGGAGGGCCGGGGATGAGCAGTTCTTC. This gives the protein CASSLPSGRAGDEQFF.

This clone appeared a few times. This chain joins TRBV27 and TRBJ2-7; TRBD2 might be the D (5 bases). Trimming removed 8 bases from V and 4 bases from J, with 15 bases in between. The germline gives CDR1 MNHEY, CDR2 SMNVEV (reference sequence). This CDR3 is built from 13 residues. CDR3 DNA: TGTGCCAGCTCGGGGTCCTCCTATTACGAGCAGTACTTC. This translates into CASSGSSYYEQYF.

This chain connects TRBV11-2 to TRBJ2-3; D is unresolved. The CDR3 loop spans 12 amino acids. Trimming took 2 bases from V and 5 from J, leaving 5 bases between them. Germline V CDR1 and CDR2: SGHAT, FQNNGV. The CDR3 region has the DNA TGTGCCAGCAGCTTAACTGTAGATACGCAGTATTTT. Translated: CASSLTVDTQYF.

The gene calls are TRBV4-1 and TRBJ2-7, with 8 bases fitting TRBD1. This CDR3 has 15 amino acids. Germline CDR1 reads MGHRA; CDR2 reads YSYEKL. The junction had 13 bases not matched to a gene; V was cut back by 6 bases and J by 6 bases. This chain's CDR3 is CASSQSIGRGREQYF. The CDR3 DNA reads as TGCGCCAGCAGTCAATCTATAGGCAGGGGGCGCGAGCAGTACTTC.

The V and J genes are TRBV4-1 and TRBJ2-1, with D possibly matching TRBD1 (5 bases). V shed 4 bases and J shed 7 bases, with 29 bases lying between them. Germline CDR1 is MGHRA and CDR2 is YSYEKL. The CDR3 runs to 19 residues. The CDR3 DNA is TGCGCCAGCAGCCTGCTGTGGGTAGGGGCAGCCCAAAAAGGGAATGAGCAGTTCTTC. Its translation: CASSLLWVGAAQKGNEQFF.

The chain uses TRBV4-2 and TRBJ2-3, with a weak D call TRBD2 (5 bases). The CDR3 covers 17 residues. V dropped 0 bases and J dropped 4 bases, with 17 bases sitting between them. From germline, CDR1 is LGHNA and CDR2 YNFKEQ. DNA of the CDR3: TGTGCCAGCAGCCAAGATTGGGCTAGCTCCCATGCAGATACGCAGTATTTT. It codes for CASSQDWASSHADTQYF.

This sequence joins TRBV2 and TRBJ2-7, with D possibly matching TRBD2 (6 bases). Trimming pared 1 base from V and 5 bases from J, leaving 15 bases between. CDR3 length: 15 amino acids. Germline V gives CDR1 SNHLY, CDR2 FYNNEI. Here the CDR3 DNA reads TGTGCCAGCAGTGAAGGTAGCGGAAGCACCCACGAGCAGTACTTC. It yields the protein CASSEGSGSTHEQYF. Combining the CDR3 with reference TRBV2 and TRBJ2-7 gives the whole variable domain EPEVTQTPSHQVTQMGQEVILRCVPISNHLYFYWYRQILGQKVEFLVSFYNNEISEKSEIFDDQFSVERPDGSNFTLKIRSTKLEDSAMYFCASSEGSGSTHEQYFGPGTRLTVT.

The genes are TRBV5-4 and TRBJ1-5; 7 bases are a match to TRBD1. The CDR3 has 15 amino acids. Germline assignment: CDR1 SGHNT and CDR2 YYREEE (reference sequence). V gave up 4 bases and J gave up 7 bases; unmatched junction bases: 11. CDR3 residues: CASSQDPQGGQPQHF. In nucleotides, the CDR3 is TGTGCCAGCAGCCAAGATCCCCAGGGGGGACAGCCCCAGCATTTT.

The chain is built from TRBV27 and TRBJ1-5; D gene uncertain. Germline V gene data show CDR1 as MNHEY and CDR2 as SMNVEV (reference sequence). The CDR3 is 17 amino acids. V shed 1 base and J shed 3 bases, with 16 bases lying between them. CDR3 coding DNA: TGTGCCAGCAGTTTATTATCTTTTCCGAGGAACAATCAGCCCCAGCATTTT. Protein sequence: CASSLLSFPRNNQPQHF.

The V gene is TRBV28, the J gene TRBJ2-7; no definite D call. CDR1 and CDR2 from the germline V gene are MDHEN and SYDVKM. The germline V and J ends were trimmed by 3 bases and 0 bases, with 12 bases remaining between them. The length of the CDR3 is 15 residues. CDR3 amino acids: CASSLAGASSYEQYF. Here the CDR3 DNA reads TGTGCCAGCAGTTTGGCCGGAGCTAGCTCCTACGAGCAGTACTTC.

The chain has TRBV27 and TRBJ2-7, with a possible D match to TRBD2 (5 bases). Trimming stripped 3 bases from V and 5 bases from J, with 20 bases between. CDR3 length: 16 amino acids. Germline CDR1 MNHEY, CDR2 SMNVEV (reference sequence). The CDR3 spells CASSFGSSGGPNEQYF. CDR3 DNA: TGTGCCAGCAGTTTTGGCTCGAGCGGAGGCCCGAACGAGCAGTACTTC.

This rearrangement joins TRBV2 to TRBJ2-7; D remains unclear. The CDR3 runs 14 residues. Germline V lookup: CDR1 SNHLY, CDR2 FYNNEI. The V gene lost 1 base and the J gene lost 0 bases, with 7 bases spanning the gap. The CDR3 loop is CASSEGLSSYEQYF. In DNA form, the CDR3 reads TGTGCCAGCAGTGAAGGATTGAGCTCCTACGAGCAGTACTTC. The full variable domain, completed using reference TRBV2 and TRBJ2-7, is EPEVTQTPSHQVTQMGQEVILRCVPISNHLYFYWYRQILGQKVEFLVSFYNNEISEKSEIFDDQFSVERPDGSNFTLKIRSTKLEDSAMYFCASSEGLSSYEQYFGPGTRLTVT.

The chain carries TRBV12-5 and TRBJ2-1; the D gene is possibly TRBD1 (5 bases). The CDR3 runs to 12 residues. V was cut by 0 bases and J by 8 bases, with 5 bases left in between. Germline CDR1 is LGHNT and CDR2 is FRNRAP. DNA for the CDR3: TGTGCTAGTGGTTTGGTACAGGATGAGCAGTTCTTC. Translated: CASGLVQDEQFF.

The chain combines TRBV11-1 with TRBJ2-1; 7 bases line up with TRBD2. Germline lookup yields CDR1 SGHAT and CDR2 FQDESV (reference sequence). Trimming cost V 6 bases and J 4 bases; bases outside gene matches: 12. The CDR3 consists of 16 residues. CDR3 region: CASRDESGTPYNEQFF. In DNA form, the CDR3 reads TGTGCCAGCAGGGATGAGAGCGGGACGCCGTACAATGAGCAGTTCTTC. Supplemented by reference TRBV11-1 and TRBJ2-1, the full variable domain reads EAEVAQSPRYKITEKSQAVAFWCDPISGHATLYWYRQILGQGPELLVQFQDESVVDDSQLPKDRFSAERLKGVDSTLKIQPAELGDSAMYLCASRDESGTPYNEQFFGPGTRLTVL.

V is TRBV29-1 and J is TRBJ2-2; D gene unclear. This CDR3 has 14 amino acids. Germline CDR1 reads SQVTM; CDR2 reads ANQGSEA. V shed 0 bases and J shed 3 bases, with 8 bases lying between them. In DNA form, the CDR3 reads TGCAGCGTTGAAGATGGGAAACACACCGGGGAGCTGTTTTTT. This sequence encodes CSVEDGKHTGELFF.

In nucleotides, the CDR3 is TGCGCCAGCAGTCTGGGAAAAGGGGGGAACACTGAAGCTTTCTTT. It translates to CASSLGKGGNTEAFF. The V call is TRBV10-2, the J call TRBJ1-1; a weak D match, TRBD1 (6 bases). Trimming took 5 bases from V and 1 from J, leaving 14 bases between them. CDR1 WSHSY and CDR2 SAAADI come from the germline V gene. This CDR3 comprises 15 residues.

The CDR3: CASSQTSGPSYEQYF. The CDR3 DNA follows: TGTGCCAGCAGCCAGACTAGCGGGCCCTCCTACGAGCAGTACTTC. The chain has TRBV6-6 and TRBJ2-7, with 10 positions matching TRBD2. Trimming took 6 bases from V and 0 from J; bases not matched to a gene: 5. The germline gives CDR1 MNHNY, CDR2 SVGAGI (reference sequence). The CDR3 contains 15 residues.

The V gene is TRBV27, the J gene TRBJ2-3; the match to TRBD2 covers 9 bases. The CDR3 runs 14 residues. The germline V gene encodes CDR1 MNHEY and CDR2 SMNVEV (reference sequence). V lost 7 bases to trimming and J lost 5 bases; unmatched junction nucleotides: 7. The CDR3 protein is CASKAGGGIDTQYF. The DNA of the CDR3 is TGTGCCAGCAAAGCGGGAGGTGGAATAGATACGCAGTATTTT.

The J gene is TRBJ2-3, the V gene TRBV7-2; the match to TRBD2 covers 10 bases. Germline CDR1 and CDR2: SGHTA and FQGNSA. V shed 6 bases, J shed 7 bases, and the junction held 7 bases outside the gene matches. This CDR3 contains 14 residues. The CDR3 reads CASRPAGGTNTQYF. DNA for the CDR3: TGTGCCAGCAGACCAGCGGGAGGGACAAATACGCAGTATTTT. The whole variable domain, remainder taken from reference TRBV7-2 and TRBJ2-3, is GAGVSQSPSNKVTEKGKDVELRCDPISGHTALYWYRQSLGQGLEFLIYFQGNSAPDKSGLPSDRFSAERTGGSVSTLTIQRTQQEDSAVYLCASRPAGGTNTQYFGPGTRLTVL.

This CDR3 is CASSAAYDRLNQPQHF. CDR3 bases: TGTGCCAGCAGTGCGGCTTATGACAGACTTAATCAGCCCCAGCATTTT. This chain joins TRBV6-1 and TRBJ1-5; weak D call: TRBD1 (5 bases). The CDR3 runs to 16 residues. Germline assignment: CDR1 MNHNS and CDR2 SASEGT. V dropped 4 bases and J dropped 4 bases, with 17 bases sitting between them.

In its sample, this clone was seen once. The chain couples TRBV19 to TRBJ2-3, with no clear D. The CDR3 length is 15 residues. CDR1 is LNHDA and CDR2 is SQIVND in the germline V gene (reference sequence). Trimming removed 1 base from V and 0 bases from J, with 8 bases in between. CDR3 in DNA: TGTGCCAGTAGTATAGCAGGACCGAGCACAGATACGCAGTATTTT. This gives the protein CASSIAGPSTDTQYF.

The chain links TRBV7-8 to TRBJ2-7; 10 positions agree with TRBD2. This CDR3 is built from 17 residues. The V and J ends lost 2 bases and 4 bases, in that order; junction bases with no gene match: 11. Looked up from germline, CDR1 is SGHVS and CDR2 is FQNEAQ. CDR3 protein: CASSLYLASGGYYEQYF. DNA of the CDR3: TGTGCCAGCAGCTTATATTTGGCTAGCGGGGGCTATTACGAGCAGTACTTC.

The chain recombines TRBV7-9 with TRBJ2-7; D possibly corresponds to TRBD2 (6 bases). The CDR3 length is 12 residues. The germline V gene has CDR1 SEHNR and CDR2 FQNEAQ (reference sequence). Trimming stripped 5 bases from V and 4 bases from J, with 9 bases between. This CDR3 reads CASSPGEYEQYF. The CDR3 bases are TGTGCCAGCAGCCCGGGGGAGTACGAGCAGTACTTC.

The chain links TRBV6-5 to TRBJ1-1; maybe TRBD1 (5 bases). The length of the CDR3 is 13 residues. Trimming took off 6 bases at V and 2 bases at J, with 10 bases between the two ends. Germline V gene data show CDR1 as MNHEY and CDR2 as SVGAGI. CDR3 protein: CASSRQLNTEAFF. Written as DNA, the CDR3 is TGTGCCAGCAGCCGACAGCTAAACACTGAAGCTTTCTTT.

This chain uses TRBV6-6 with TRBJ2-4, with D uncertain. From germline, CDR1 is MNHNY and CDR2 SVGAGI (reference sequence). This CDR3 region has 13 residues. V was trimmed by 5 bases and J by 1 base, leaving 6 bases between them. The CDR3, as DNA: TGTGCCAGCAGTAAGGTGGCCAAAAACATTCAGTACTTC. It yields the protein CASSKVAKNIQYF.

The chain employs TRBV7-9 and TRBJ2-3, with D unclear. Trimming took off 4 bases at V and 0 bases at J, with 11 bases between the two ends. The CDR3 consists of 15 residues. The germline CDR1 and CDR2 sequences are SEHNR and FQNEAQ (reference sequence). The CDR3 nucleotides are TGTGCCAGCAGCTGGCGGTTCCAGAGCACAGATACGCAGTATTTT. Protein product: CASSWRFQSTDTQYF.